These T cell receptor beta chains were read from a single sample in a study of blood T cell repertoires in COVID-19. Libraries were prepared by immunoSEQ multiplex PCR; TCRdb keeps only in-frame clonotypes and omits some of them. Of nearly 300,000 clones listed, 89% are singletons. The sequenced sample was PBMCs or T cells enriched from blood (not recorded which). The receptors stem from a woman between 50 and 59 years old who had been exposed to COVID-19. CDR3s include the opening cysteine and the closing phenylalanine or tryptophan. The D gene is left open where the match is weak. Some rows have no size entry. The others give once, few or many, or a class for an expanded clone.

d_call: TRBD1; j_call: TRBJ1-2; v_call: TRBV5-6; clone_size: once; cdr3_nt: TGTGCCAGCAGCTCAAAACCGGACAGGGGGCGTTGGTATGGCTACACCTTC; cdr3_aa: CASSSKPDRGRWYGYTF
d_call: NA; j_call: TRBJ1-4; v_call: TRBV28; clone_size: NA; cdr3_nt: TGTGCCAGCAGTCTGACGAGGGCAACTAATGAAAAACTGTTTTTT; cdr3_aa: CASSLTRATNEKLFF
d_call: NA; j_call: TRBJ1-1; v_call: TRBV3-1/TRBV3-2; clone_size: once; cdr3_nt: TGTGCCAGCAGCCAACACGACAGTTCGAGGGCTTTCTTT; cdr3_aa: CASSQHDSSRAFF
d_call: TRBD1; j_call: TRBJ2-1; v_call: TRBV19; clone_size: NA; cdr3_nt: TGTGCCAGTAGTATACGACAGGGCCCCTACAATGAGCAGTTCTTC; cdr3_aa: CASSIRQGPYNEQFF
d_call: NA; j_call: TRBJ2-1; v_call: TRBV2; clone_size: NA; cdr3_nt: TGTGCCAGCAGGCCGGTCCAAGAGCAGTTCTTC; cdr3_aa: CASRPVQEQFF
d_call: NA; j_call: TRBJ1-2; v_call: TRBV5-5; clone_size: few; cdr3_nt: TGTGCCAGCAGCTTACGAGGGCAAACTAACTATGGCTACACCTTC; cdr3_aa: CASSLRGQTNYGYTF
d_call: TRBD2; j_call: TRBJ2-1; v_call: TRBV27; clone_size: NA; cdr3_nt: TGTGCCAGCGCGGCTGGGAGCGGGGGAAACAATGAGCAGTTCTTC; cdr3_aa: CASAAGSGGNNEQFF
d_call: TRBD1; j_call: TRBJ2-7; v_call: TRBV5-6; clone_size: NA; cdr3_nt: TGTGCCAGCAGCTTGGGACAGGGGAACGACGAGCAGTACTTC; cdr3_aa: CASSLGQGNDEQYF
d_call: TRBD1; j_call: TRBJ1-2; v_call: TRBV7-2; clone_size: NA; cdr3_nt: TGTGCCAGCAGCTTGGGCCTACAGGGGGGGATGTTCTATGGCTACACCTTC; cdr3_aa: CASSLGLQGGMFYGYTF
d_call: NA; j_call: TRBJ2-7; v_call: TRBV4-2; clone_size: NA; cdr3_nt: TGTGCCAGCAGCCAACCGGGGGAGAACGAGCAGTACTTC; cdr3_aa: CASSQPGENEQYF
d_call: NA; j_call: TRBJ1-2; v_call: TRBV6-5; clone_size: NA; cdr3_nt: TGTGCCAGCAGTACCTGGTGGGAGGGCTATGGCTACACCTTC; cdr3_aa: CASSTWWEGYGYTF
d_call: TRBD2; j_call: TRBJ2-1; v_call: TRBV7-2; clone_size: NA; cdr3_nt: TGTGCCAGCAGCGAACCTCCCGGGACTAGCGGGGGGGCCGGAGAGCAGTTCTTC; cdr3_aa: CASSEPPGTSGGAGEQFF
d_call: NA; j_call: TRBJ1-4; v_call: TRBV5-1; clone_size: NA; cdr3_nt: TGCGCCAGCAGCCAGCCAGGGTTTGGGGAAAAACTGTTTTTT; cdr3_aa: CASSQPGFGEKLFF
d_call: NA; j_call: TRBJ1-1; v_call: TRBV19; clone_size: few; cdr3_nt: TGTGCCAGTAGCCTGACTACGACTGAAGCTTTCTTT; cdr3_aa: CASSLTTTEAFF
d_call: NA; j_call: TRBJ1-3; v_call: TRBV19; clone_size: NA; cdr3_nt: TGTGCCAGTAAAGCGCGCAGCAGCTCTGGAAACACCATATATTTT; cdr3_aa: CASKARSSSGNTIYF
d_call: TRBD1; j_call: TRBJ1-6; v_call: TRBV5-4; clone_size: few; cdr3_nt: TGTGCCAGCAGCCCGAAGGACAGGGACTCACCCCTCCACTTT; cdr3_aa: CASSPKDRDSPLHF
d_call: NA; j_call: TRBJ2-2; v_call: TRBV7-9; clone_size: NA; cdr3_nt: TGTGCCAGCAGCCGAGGCGTGTCTTGGGGGGACACCGGGGAGCTGTTTTTT; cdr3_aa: CASSRGVSWGDTGELFF
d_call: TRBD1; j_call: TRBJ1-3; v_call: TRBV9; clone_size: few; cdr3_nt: TGTGCCAGCAGCCTCCACCCTGGGACAGGGGGAAACACCATATATTTT; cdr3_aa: CASSLHPGTGGNTIYF
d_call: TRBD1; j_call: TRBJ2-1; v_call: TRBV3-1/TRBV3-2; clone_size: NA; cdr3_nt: TGTGCCAGCAGCCAAGCCGAGGGGGCCAGCAATGAGCAGTTCTTC; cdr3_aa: CASSQAEGASNEQFF
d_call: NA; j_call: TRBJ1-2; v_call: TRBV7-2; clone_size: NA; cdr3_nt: TGTGCCAGCAGCTTAGACCGGCTGGGCAGCAGAAACTATGGCTACACCTTC; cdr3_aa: CASSLDRLGSRNYGYTF